This TCR beta chain was sequenced during a study of human T cells and chemical hapten exposure (dated by TCRdb to about 2021). For context, the study as a whole: For sensitization, 2% DPC in acetone was applied to a 2 cm by 2 cm area of upper inner arm skin. Patients additionally received weekly therapeutic DPC doses to the scalp throughout the roughly 25-week study period. Patch testing was done on the upper back using Finn chambers containing 0.01% DPC, and results were scored after 6 days according to International Contact Dermatitis Research Group standards. The mostly female patient cohort included alopecia areata with under or over 50% scalp involvement, alopecia totalis and alopecia universalis. Libraries were pooled for sequencing, and variation in per-sample TCR yields was attributed mainly to small differences in library volumes within the pool. Peripheral blood TCR repertoire changes were tracked in vivo in alopecia patients during primary and secondary sensitization to the hapten diphenylcyclopropenone (DPC). Blood samples were taken from patients before sensitization (week 0) and at 2, 6 and about 24 weeks after DPC sensitization. Twenty-nine alopecia patients provided blood for TCR sequencing at one to four time points (pre-sensitization, 2, 6 and 24 weeks).

What the research found in general, with its limitations: Patch test score was positively correlated with the number of PT1 expanded TCRs, with significance at thresholds 8, 16 and 32 but not at 4. Repeated subsampling changed both the strength of the expansion versus patch-test correlation and the threshold at which that correlation became significant. Compared with pre-sensitization or healthy control sets, expanded TCRs formed significantly more large CDR3 similarity clusters, which is consistent with antigen-driven responses. Alopecia, a presumed autoimmune disease, was present in all patients, so the immune response of the patients might differ from that of healthy individuals. No change with DPC sensitization was found in the number of TCRs above 1 in 1000 frequency, and no evidence of global repertoire structure alterations was found.

Turning to this clonotype: The clone's antigen remains unknown. No quality values exist for individual bases; no much larger clone is one base distant.

The sample's time point label is to be understood as: patch test 3, about 24 weeks after DPC sensitization. Per the publication, the treatment or condition label means: therapeutic diphenylcyclopropenone sensitization with weekly scalp DPC. At every patch-test visit, the blood draw took place before the patch test was put on. Eligible patients were aged 18 to 70, diagnosed with alopecia, deemed suitable for DPC therapy, and excluded if pregnant. Unfractionated whole blood was collected in Tempus Blood RNA tubes, and total RNA was extracted from that blood. Library preparation was by RACE. Instrument used: NextSeq 500. Library preparation attached unique molecular identifiers to individual cDNA molecules for quantitative, reproducible TCR counting. From each blood RNA sample, both TCR alpha and TCR beta chains were sequenced. In the original analysis: The median number of TCRs per sample was around 96,000, ranging from roughly 23,224 to 700,000. V, J and CDR3 annotation of the TCR reads was carried out using the Decombinator software suite. To make PS versus PT1 abundance plots, every sample was subsampled to the same number of TCRs (28,000). Expanded TCRs were defined as absent before sensitization and observed at least eight times at the 2-week time point. TCRdb reanalyzed the raw reads on its own, using fastp at Q25 for trimming and MiXCR for clone calling, and kept in-frame beta chains. Rows with one shared CDR3 protein collapse into an entry with the most common genes and DNA. TCRdb's processing, not the authors' own work, is the source of the V and J calls. The sample table holds roughly 97,000 distinct CDR3 sequences, of which 27% were seen once. The ten largest make up under 13% of the sample.

Sequencing used whole blood, obtained in connection with sensitization to the hapten diphenylcyclopropenone (DPC). The receptor comes from a man aged 35 to 55 with alopecia areata. Some clones in this sample may be carry-over from other donors' samples.

The nucleotide sequence reads as follows: TGTGCCAGCAGTCCCGGGGGGGCGATTGGCCGGTTCTTC. This yields the protein CASSPGGAIGRFF. The V and J genes are TRBV28 and TRBJ2-1; the central 8 bases match TRBD2. Relative to germline, V is missing 5 bases and J is missing 15 bases, with 12 bases of the junction outside any gene match. Inclusive of the bounding cysteine and phenylalanine, the CDR3 is 13 residues long. Only the CDR3 portion is preserved as DNA: 39 bases, with reading frame beginning at the first base. CDR1 and CDR2 were assigned from the germline V gene as MDHEN and SYDVKM.